This T cell receptor beta chain was sequenced in a study of shared clonotypes between healthy human individuals. Data came from immunoSEQ multiplex PCR; TCRdb stores just in-frame clones and leaves some out. The sample has approximately 470,000 clones; over 70% are singletons. Trimming took 1 base from V and 3 from J, leaving 7 bases between them. This CDR3 is 14 amino acids long. Germline CDR1 is SEHNR and CDR2 is FQNEAQ (reference sequence). Study-wide points: Clonotype sharing among the donors was expected to vary with sequencing depth. A limitation of the genetic and exposure-history diversity represented arose from few donors.

Donors were Caucasian adults residing in Nashville, Tennessee, USA. Extraction of genomic DNA in unsorted samples used about 81 million PBMCs. About this clone: Antigen: not known.

The chain has TRBV7-9 and TRBJ1-3; no definite D call. This clonotype originated in a middle-aged woman in good health. Some clones in this sample may be carry-over from other donors' samples. Specimen: PBMCs. As DNA, the CDR3 is TGTGCCAGCAGCTTAGTTGTTGTTGGAAACACCATATATTTT. It encodes CASSLVVVGNTIYF.